These T cell receptor beta chains were read from a single sample in a study of technical replicates of blood from a few donors. Sequencing used immunoSEQ multiplex PCR; TCRdb keeps in-frame clones, though not all of them. The sample shows tens of thousands of clones, about 94% of them seen only once. Sequencing was done on a sample of T cells isolated from PBMCs. These receptors originate from a human donor in good health. CDR3s include the opening cysteine and the closing phenylalanine or tryptophan. The D gene is left open where the match is weak. Clone size is stated in some rows and not others, as once, few, many or a class when expanded.

V	D	size	J	DNA	CDR3
TRBV2	TRBD2	NA	TRBJ2-7	TGTGCCAGCACCCCCCGGGAGGGGTCCATGTACGAGCAGTACTTC	CASTPREGSMYEQYF
TRBV6-6	TRBD2	NA	TRBJ2-7	TGTGCCAGCAGATACCAGGCGACTAGCGGGGGTTACGAGCAGTACTTC	CASRYQATSGGYEQYF
TRBV7-6	NA	NA	TRBJ1-5	TGTGCCAGCAGCTCCTTCAGGGGCAATCAGCCCCAGCATTTT	CASSSFRGNQPQHF
TRBV29-1	TRBD2	NA	TRBJ2-3	TGCAGCGTTGAGGGGACTAGCGGGAACCTATACACAGATACGCAGTATTTT	CSVEGTSGNLYTDTQYF
TRBV19	NA	few	TRBJ1-1	TGTGCCAGTAGTACGTCCTTGGGCAGGGGAAACACTGAAGCTTTCTTT	CASSTSLGRGNTEAFF
TRBV7-6	TRBD2	once	TRBJ2-2	TGTGCCAGCAGCCGGAGAGGGACTAGCGGTACGAACACCGGGGAGCTGTTTTTT	CASSRRGTSGTNTGELFF
TRBV19	TRBD1	NA	TRBJ1-1	TGTGCCAGTAGTATATGGGACAGATCGAACACTGAAGCTTTCTTT	CASSIWDRSNTEAFF
TRBV5-1	NA	NA	TRBJ2-7	TGCGCCACTTCCCCAGGGGTAGATTACGAGCAGTACTTC	CATSPGVDYEQYF
TRBV7-9	NA	once	TRBJ2-5	TGTGCCAGCAGCTTCCCTCCAGTGTACCAAGAGACCCAGTACTTC	CASSFPPVYQETQYF
TRBV5-4	TRBD2	NA	TRBJ2-2	TGTGCCAGCAGCGGGGGACTAGCGGGAAGGAACACCGGGGAGCTGTTTTTT	CASSGGLAGRNTGELFF
TRBV5-4	TRBD2	NA	TRBJ2-5	TGTGCCAGCAGCGGCGGCGGACTAGCGCCGACCCAGTACTTC	CASSGGGLAPTQYF
TRBV27	TRBD2	NA	TRBJ2-7	TGTGCCAGCAGAAACATCCTAGCGGGAGTATCAGAGCAGTACTTC	CASRNILAGVSEQYF
TRBV9	TRBD1	NA	TRBJ1-1	TGTGCCAGCAGCGTAGTTCAGGGGGAAGTGGCTTTCTTT	CASSVVQGEVAFF
TRBV12-5	TRBD1	NA	TRBJ2-2	TGTGCTAGTGGGTCCTTCACAGGGGTGAACACCGGGGAGCTGTTTTTT	CASGSFTGVNTGELFF
TRBV5-1	TRBD2	once	TRBJ2-3	TGCGCCAGCAGCTTGCCTAGCGGAAACGATCAGGGTACGCAGTATTTT	CASSLPSGNDQGTQYF
TRBV15	NA	NA	TRBJ2-2	TGTGCCACCAGCAGAGATAACGGGACCGGGGAGCTGTTTTTT	CATSRDNGTGELFF
TRBV19	NA	NA	TRBJ1-5	TGTGCCAGTAGTATTTACAATCAGCCCCAGCATTTT	CASSIYNQPQHF
TRBV5-6	TRBD1	NA	TRBJ2-7	TGTGCCAGCAGCTTGGGTAGGGGGCTCTACGAGCAGTACTTC	CASSLGRGLYEQYF
TRBV2	TRBD1	NA	TRBJ2-6	TGTGCCAGCAGGGACAGGGTCTCTGGGGCCAACGTCCTGACTTTC	CASRDRVSGANVLTF
TRBV5-1	NA	NA	TRBJ2-2	TGCGCCAGCAGCTTGTTCCAGGCCGGCACCGGGGAGCTGTTTTTT	CASSLFQAGTGELFF
TRBV7-9	NA	NA	TRBJ1-1	TGTGCCAGCAGCTCAGCCCAGAACACTGAAGCTTTCTTT	CASSSAQNTEAFF
TRBV7-9	TRBD2	NA	TRBJ2-3	TGTGCCAGCAGCCATTTAGCGGGAGAGGTCCCAGATACGCAGTATTTT	CASSHLAGEVPDTQYF